This TCR beta chain is drawn from a study of CD8+CD57+ T cells in acquired aplastic anemia. At the level of the study: Average DNA yield from sorted CD4+ and CD8+ cells was approximately 3 ug. Overall study findings and caveats: Patients and controls were not found to differ significantly in CD8+ Simpson's diversity. Sharing between patients and controls was observed for twenty-nine CD8+ CDR3 sequences.

The CDR3 spans 15 residues. The germline V and J ends were trimmed by 5 bases and 2 bases, with 13 bases remaining between them. Germline V gene data show CDR1 as SGHVS and CDR2 as FQNEAQ. CD8+CD57+ cell expansion had been shown by flow cytometry in patients chosen for sequencing. Patients had not yet gotten any therapy when their blood was taken for sampling. As regards this clonotype: Its antigen is as yet unknown.

For CDR3 and TCR beta VDJ profiling, genomic DNA was the template used. Each CDR3 protein is one row after TCRdb ran MiXCR on the reads. The top ten hold under 60% of the sample, which has over 150,000 distinct CDR3 sequences, around 75% seen once. The receptor's source is a human donor with aplastic anemia. The specimen sequenced was sorted CD4+, CD8+, or CD8+CD57+ T cells (not recorded which) from PBMCs. The rearrangement links TRBV7-8 to TRBJ2-1, with D hard to call. CDR3 region: CASSLTAKTYNEQFF. The CDR3 DNA reads TGTGCCAGCAGCCTAACAGCGAAAACCTACAATGAGCAGTTCTTC.